This entry describes one T cell receptor (beta chain). Its matching antigen is unknown. J lost 3 bases, V lost 2 bases, and 7 bases had no gene match. This CDR3 is 16 amino acids long. Germline CDR1 is SGDLS and CDR2 is YYNGEE. The PCR employed 60 Vbeta primers together with 13 Jbeta primers. The table came from immunoSEQ multiplex PCR; TCRdb's copy has only in-frame clones and leaves some out. Of under 200,000 clones in the sample, approximately 88% were seen once. This entry comes from a study of cytomegalovirus exposure and HLA in healthy donors. Points from the study as a whole: Another analysis was done later, and it associated around 15,000 TCR beta sequences with HLA alleles at 0.05 false discovery rate. Most TCR sequences showed up rarely, but some public TCRs showed up in many donors. Researchers reported that a few CMV-associated chains were confirmed in vitro as CMV antigen-specific.

The chain couples TRBV9 to TRBJ2-2; 7 bases fit TRBD2. The receptor was derived from a man aged 25-40 years in good health and CMV-seronegative. Sequencing used PBMCs. Written as DNA, the CDR3 is TGTGCCAGCAGCGTGAATAGCCGGGGGGACACCGGGGAGCTGTTTTTT. Amino acids: CASSVNSRGDTGELFF.